This entry lists 2 T cell receptor beta chains sequenced from one sample in a study of CD8+ T cells in alopecia areata. RNA was isolated and reverse transcribed to cDNA, the sequencing template. Some clones are missing from TCRdb's copy, which holds only in-frame ones; the method was immunoSEQ multiplex PCR. The data show 15,000 to 20,000 clones, with none appearing a single time. Sorting of pooled cutaneous lymph node cells used CD4, CD8alpha, NKG2D, NKG2ACE and other markers. Source material: CD8+ T cells sorted from a lymph node. The receptors were gathered from a C3H/HeJ mouse with alopecia areata. The MHC haplotype of this mouse line is H2-k.

The sample holds many counts of this clone. Gene labels here are mouse ones. Read data end 4 residues before the CDR3 end; the end is taken from the germline J gene. The genes are TRBV16 and TRBJ2-7; the match to TRBD2 covers 9 bases. This CDR3 contains 14 residues. The germline CDR1 and CDR2 sequences are SGHSA and FRNQAP. V shed 1 base, J shed 2 bases, and the junction held 0 bases outside the gene matches. Here the CDR3 reads CASSLGTGAYEQYF. The CDR3 DNA, read in part, is TGTGCAAGCAGCTTAGGGACTGGGGCCTAT.

With respect to this clone: Gene names are the mouse ones. CDR3 DNA (partial): TGTGCCAGCAGTCAGACTGGGGTCTATGCT. It codes for CASSQTGVYA. The whole CDR3 protein is CASSQTGVYAEQFF. The chain combines TRBV19 with TRBJ2-1, with 8 bases fitting TRBD2. The CDR3 end falls 4 residues outside the read, so it is completed with the germline J gene. The CDR3 covers 14 residues. The J segment lost 3 bases and the V segment lost 4 bases, leaving 3 bases of the junction unmatched. The germline CDR1 and CDR2 sequences are FNHDT and SITEND (reference sequence).